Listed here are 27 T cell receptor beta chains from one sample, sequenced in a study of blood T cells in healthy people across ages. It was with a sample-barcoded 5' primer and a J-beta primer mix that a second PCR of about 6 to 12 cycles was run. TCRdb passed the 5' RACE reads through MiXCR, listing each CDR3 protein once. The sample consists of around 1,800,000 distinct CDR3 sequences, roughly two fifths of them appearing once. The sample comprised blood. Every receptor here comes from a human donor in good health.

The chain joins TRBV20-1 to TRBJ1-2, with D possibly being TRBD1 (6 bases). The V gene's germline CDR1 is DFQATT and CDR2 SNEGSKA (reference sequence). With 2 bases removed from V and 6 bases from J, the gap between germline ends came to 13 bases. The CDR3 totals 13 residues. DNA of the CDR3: TGCAGTGCTAGACGACAGGATGGGCATGGCTACACCTTC. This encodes CSARRQDGHGYTF.

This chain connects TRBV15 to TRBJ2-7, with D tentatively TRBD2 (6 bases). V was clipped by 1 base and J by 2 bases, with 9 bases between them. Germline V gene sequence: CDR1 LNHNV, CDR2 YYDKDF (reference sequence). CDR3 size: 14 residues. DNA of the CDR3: TGTGCCACCAGCAGAGTGGCGGGAACCTACGAGCAGTACTTC. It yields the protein CATSRVAGTYEQYF.

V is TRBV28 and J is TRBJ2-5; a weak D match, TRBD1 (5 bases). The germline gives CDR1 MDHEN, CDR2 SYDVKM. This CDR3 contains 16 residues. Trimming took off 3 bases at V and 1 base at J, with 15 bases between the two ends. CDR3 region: CASSFVMTDLQETQYF. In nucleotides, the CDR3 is TGTGCCAGCAGTTTTGTTATGACAGACCTCCAAGAGACCCAGTACTTC.

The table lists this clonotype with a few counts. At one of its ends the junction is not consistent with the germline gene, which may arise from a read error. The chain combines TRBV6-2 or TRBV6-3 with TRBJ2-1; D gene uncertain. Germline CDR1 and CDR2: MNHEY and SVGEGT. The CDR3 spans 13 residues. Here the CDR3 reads CTSSLSGSNEQFF. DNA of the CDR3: TGTACCAGCAGTTTATCCGGGTCCAATGAGCAGTTCTTC.

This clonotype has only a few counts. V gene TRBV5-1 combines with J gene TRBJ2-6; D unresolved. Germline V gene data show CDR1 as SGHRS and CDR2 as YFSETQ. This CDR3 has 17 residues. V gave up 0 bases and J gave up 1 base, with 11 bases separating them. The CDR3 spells CASSLEALKSGANVLTF. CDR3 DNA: TGCGCCAGCAGCTTGGAGGCACTCAAATCTGGGGCCAACGTCCTGACTTTC. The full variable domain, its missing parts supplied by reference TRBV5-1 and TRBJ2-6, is KAGVTQTPRYLIKTRGQQVTLSCSPISGHRSVSWYQQTPGQGLQFLFEYFSETQRNKGNFPGRFSGRQFSNSRSEMNVSTLELGDSALYLCASSLEALKSGANVLTFGAGSRLTVL.

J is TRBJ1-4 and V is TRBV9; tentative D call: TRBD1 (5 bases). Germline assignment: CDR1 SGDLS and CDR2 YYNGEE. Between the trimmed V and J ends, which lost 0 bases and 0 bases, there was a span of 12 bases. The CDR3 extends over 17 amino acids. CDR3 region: CASSVGSVTATNEKLFF. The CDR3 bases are TGTGCCAGCAGCGTAGGTTCAGTGACAGCAACTAATGAAAAACTGTTTTTT.

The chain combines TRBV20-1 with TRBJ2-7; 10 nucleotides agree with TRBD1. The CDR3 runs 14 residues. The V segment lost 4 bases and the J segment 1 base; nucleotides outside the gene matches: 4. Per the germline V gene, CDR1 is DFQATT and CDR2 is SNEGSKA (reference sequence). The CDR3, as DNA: TGCAGTGCTAATCCGGGACAGGGGTCCTACGAGCAGTACTTC. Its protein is CSANPGQGSYEQYF.

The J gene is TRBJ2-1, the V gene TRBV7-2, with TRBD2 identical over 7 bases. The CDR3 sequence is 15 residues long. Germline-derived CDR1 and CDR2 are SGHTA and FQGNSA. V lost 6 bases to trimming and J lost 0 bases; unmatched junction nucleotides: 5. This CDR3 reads CASRPASGSYNEQFF. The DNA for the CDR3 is TGTGCCAGCAGACCCGCTAGCGGCTCCTACAATGAGCAGTTCTTC.

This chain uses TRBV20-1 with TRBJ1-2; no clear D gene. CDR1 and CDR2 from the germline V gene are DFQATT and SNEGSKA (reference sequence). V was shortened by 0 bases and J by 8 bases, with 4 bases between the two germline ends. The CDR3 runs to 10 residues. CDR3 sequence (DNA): TGCAGTGCTAGAGATATGGGCTACACCTTC. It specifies CSARDMGYTF.

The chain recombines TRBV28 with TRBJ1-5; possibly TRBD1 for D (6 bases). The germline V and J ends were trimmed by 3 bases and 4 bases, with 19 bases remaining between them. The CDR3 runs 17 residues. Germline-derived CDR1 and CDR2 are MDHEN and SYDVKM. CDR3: CASSFGGAEGANQPQHF. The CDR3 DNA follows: TGTGCCAGCAGTTTTGGGGGGGCAGAAGGGGCTAATCAGCCCCAGCATTTT.

The CDR3 nucleotides read TGTGCCAGCAGTTCCCCTAGCGGGGGTAACACCGGGGAGCTGTTTTTT. It translates to CASSSPSGGNTGELFF. The chain recombines TRBV6-2 or TRBV6-3 with TRBJ2-2, with TRBD2 matching over 10 bases. This CDR3 region has 16 residues. In germline, CDR1 is MNHEY, CDR2 SVGEGT. With V trimmed by 4 bases and J by 2 bases, 4 bases remained unmatched.

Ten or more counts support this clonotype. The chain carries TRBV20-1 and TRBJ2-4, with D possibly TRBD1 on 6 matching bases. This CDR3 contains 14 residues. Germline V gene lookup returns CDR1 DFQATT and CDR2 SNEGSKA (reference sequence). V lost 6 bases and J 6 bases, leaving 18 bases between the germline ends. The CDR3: CSARSPGAPNIQYF. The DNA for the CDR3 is TGCAGTGCGCGGTCCCCAGGGGCACCAAACATTCAGTACTTC.

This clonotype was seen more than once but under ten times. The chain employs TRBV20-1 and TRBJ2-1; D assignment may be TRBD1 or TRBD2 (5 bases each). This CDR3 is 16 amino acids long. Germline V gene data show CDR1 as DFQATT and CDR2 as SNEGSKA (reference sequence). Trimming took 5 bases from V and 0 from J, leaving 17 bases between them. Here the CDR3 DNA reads TGCAGTGCTGGAGGACCGGGGACCAGCTCCTACAATGAGCAGTTCTTC. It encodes CSAGGPGTSSYNEQFF.

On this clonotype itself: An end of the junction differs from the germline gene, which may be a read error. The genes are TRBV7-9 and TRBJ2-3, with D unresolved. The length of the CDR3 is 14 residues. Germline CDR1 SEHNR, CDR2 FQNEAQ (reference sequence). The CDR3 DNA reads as TGTACCAGCAGCTTATGGGCATCCCCAGATACGCAGTATTTT. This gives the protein CTSSLWASPDTQYF.

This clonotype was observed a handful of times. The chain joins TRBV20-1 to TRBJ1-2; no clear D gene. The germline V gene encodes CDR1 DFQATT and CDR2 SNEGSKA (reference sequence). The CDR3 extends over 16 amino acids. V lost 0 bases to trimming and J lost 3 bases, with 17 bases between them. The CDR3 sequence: CSARDRFPGGDYGYTF. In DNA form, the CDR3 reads TGCAGTGCTAGAGATAGGTTCCCCGGAGGAGACTATGGCTACACCTTC.

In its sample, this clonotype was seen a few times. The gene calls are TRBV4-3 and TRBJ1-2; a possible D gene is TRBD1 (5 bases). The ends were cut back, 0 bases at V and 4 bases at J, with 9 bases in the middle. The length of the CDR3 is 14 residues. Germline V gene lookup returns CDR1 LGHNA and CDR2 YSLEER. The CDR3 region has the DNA TGCGCCAGCAGCCAAGATCCGGGGGGCTATGGCTACACCTTC. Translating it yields CASSQDPGGYGYTF.

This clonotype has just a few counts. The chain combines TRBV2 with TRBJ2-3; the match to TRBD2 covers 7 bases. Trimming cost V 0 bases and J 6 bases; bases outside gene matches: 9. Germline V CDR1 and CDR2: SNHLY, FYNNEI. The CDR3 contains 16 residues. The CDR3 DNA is TGTGCCAGCAGTGAAGCTAGCGGGTTATTGTTCGATACGCAGTATTTT. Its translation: CASSEASGLLFDTQYF.

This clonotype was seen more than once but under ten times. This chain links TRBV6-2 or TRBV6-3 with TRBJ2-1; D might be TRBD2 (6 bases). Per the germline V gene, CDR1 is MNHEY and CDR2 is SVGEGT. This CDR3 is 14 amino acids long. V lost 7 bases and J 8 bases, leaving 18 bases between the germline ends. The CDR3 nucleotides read TGTGCCAGCAATTTGGAGGGACTCAGCTATGAGCAGTTCTTC. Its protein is CASNLEGLSYEQFF.

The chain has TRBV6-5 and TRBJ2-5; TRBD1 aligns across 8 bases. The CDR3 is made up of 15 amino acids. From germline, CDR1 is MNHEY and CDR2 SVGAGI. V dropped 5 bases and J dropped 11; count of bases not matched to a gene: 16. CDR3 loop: CASSQHQDRAYGQYF. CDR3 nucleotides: TGTGCCAGCAGTCAACATCAGGACAGGGCGTACGGGCAGTACTTC.

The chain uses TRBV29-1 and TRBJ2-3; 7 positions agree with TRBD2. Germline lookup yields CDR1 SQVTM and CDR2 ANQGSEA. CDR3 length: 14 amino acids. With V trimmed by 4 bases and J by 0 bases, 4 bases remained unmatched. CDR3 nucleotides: TGCAGCGTTGGACTAGCTCTCAGCACAGATACGCAGTATTTT. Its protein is CSVGLALSTDTQYF.

CDR3 residues: CASLPWDRGLGEAFF. In nucleotides, the CDR3 is TGTGCCAGCCTTCCCTGGGACAGGGGGCTGGGTGAAGCTTTCTTT. The rearrangement uses TRBV12-3 or TRBV12-4 and TRBJ1-1, with TRBD1 matching 12 bases. The CDR3 has 15 amino acids. J was trimmed by 7 bases and V by 8 bases; bases with no gene match: 11.

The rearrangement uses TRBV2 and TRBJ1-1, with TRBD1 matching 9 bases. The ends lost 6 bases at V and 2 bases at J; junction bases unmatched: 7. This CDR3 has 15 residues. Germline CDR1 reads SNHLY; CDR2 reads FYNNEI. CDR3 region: CASRQGANFNTEAFF. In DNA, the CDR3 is TGTGCCAGCAGACAGGGGGCAAACTTTAACACTGAAGCTTTCTTT. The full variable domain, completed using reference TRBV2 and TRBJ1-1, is EPEVTQTPSHQVTQMGQEVILRCVPISNHLYFYWYRQILGQKVEFLVSFYNNEISEKSEIFDDQFSVERPDGSNFTLKIRSTKLEDSAMYFCASRQGANFNTEAFFGQGTRLTVV.

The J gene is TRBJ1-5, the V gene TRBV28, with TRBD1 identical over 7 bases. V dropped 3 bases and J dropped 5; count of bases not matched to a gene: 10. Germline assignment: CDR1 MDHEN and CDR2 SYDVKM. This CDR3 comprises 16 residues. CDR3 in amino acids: CASSFVTGDIDQPQHF. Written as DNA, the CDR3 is TGTGCCAGCAGTTTCGTAACAGGGGACATCGATCAGCCCCAGCATTTT.

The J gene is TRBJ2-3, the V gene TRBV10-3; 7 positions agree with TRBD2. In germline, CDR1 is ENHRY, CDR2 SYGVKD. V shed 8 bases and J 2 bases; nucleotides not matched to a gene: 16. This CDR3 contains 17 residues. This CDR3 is CAIGSSGYFGDTDTQYF. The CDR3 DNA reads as TGTGCCATCGGTTCTAGCGGTTACTTTGGGGACACAGATACGCAGTATTTT.

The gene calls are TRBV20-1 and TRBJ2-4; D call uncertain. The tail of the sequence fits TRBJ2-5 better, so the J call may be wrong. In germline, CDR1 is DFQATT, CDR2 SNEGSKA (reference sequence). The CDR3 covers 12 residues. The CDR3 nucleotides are TGCAGTGCTACCAGAAACCAAGAGACCCAGTACTTC. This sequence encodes CSATRNQETQYF.

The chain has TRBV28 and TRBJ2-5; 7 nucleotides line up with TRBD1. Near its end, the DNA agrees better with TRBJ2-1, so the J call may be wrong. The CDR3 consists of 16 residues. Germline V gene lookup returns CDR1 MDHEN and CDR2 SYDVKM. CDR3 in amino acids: CASSSRTGTYQETQFF. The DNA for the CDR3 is TGTGCCAGCAGTTCCCGGACAGGAACGTACCAAGAGACCCAGTTCTTC.

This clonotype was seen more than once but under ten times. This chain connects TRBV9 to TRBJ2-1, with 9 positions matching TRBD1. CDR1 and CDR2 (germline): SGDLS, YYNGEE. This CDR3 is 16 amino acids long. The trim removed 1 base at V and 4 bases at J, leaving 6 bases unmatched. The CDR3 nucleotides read TGTGCCAGCAGCGTAAGTGGGACAGGGACATACAATGAGCAGTTCTTC. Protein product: CASSVSGTGTYNEQFF.